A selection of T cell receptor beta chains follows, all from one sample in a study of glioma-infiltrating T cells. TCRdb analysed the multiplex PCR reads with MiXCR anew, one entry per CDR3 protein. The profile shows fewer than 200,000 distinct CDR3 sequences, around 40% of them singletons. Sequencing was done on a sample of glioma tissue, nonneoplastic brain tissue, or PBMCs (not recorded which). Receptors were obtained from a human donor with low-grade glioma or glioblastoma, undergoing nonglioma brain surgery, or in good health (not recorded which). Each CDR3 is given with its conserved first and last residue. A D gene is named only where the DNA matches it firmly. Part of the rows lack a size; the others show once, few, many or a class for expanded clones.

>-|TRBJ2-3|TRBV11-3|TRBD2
CASSLGLAISTDTQYF
TGTGCCAGCAGCTTGGGACTAGCTATTAGCACAGATACGCAGTATTTT
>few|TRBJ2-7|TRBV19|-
CASSIEGNEQYF
TGTGCCAGTAGTATAGAGGGGAACGAGCAGTACTTC
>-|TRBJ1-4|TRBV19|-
CASSIEATNEKLFF
TGTGCCAGTAGTATTGAGGCGACTAATGAAAAACTGTTTTTT
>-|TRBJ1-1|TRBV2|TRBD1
CDSSATGLYTEAFF
TGTGACAGCAGTGCGACAGGGTTATACACTGAAGCTTTCTTT
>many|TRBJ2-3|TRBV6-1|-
CASSLGDRDTQYF
TGTGCCAGCAGTTTGGGGGACCGAGATACGCAGTATTTT
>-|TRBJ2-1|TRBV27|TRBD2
CASRGGGTSNEQFF
TGTGCCAGCAGAGGGGGGGGGACTAGCAATGAGCAGTTCTTC
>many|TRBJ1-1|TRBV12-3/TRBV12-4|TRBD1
CASSLGDSGKNTEAFF
TGTGCCAGCAGTTTAGGGGACAGTGGAAAAAACACTGAAGCTTTCTTT
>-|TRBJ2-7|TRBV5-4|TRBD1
CASSGGSGTGYTQYF
TGTGCCAGCAGCGGAGGGTCCGGGACAGGGTATACGCAGTACTTC
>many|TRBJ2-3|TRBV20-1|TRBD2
CSARNPKKRGGTDTQYF
TGCAGTGCTAGAAATCCGAAAAAGCGGGGCGGCACAGATACGCAGTATTTT
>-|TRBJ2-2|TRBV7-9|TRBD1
CASSLNRGTGELFF
TGTGCCAGCAGCTTAAACAGGGGAACCGGGGAGCTGTTTTTT
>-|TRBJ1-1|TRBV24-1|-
CATSDSDRPNSEAFF
TGTGCCACCAGTGATTCGGACAGACCAAACAGTGAAGCTTTCTTT
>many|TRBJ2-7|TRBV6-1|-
CASRPSLGRDPEQYF
TGTGCCAGCAGGCCCTCCCTGGGACGCGATCCCGAGCAGTACTTC
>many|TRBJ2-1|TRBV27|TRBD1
CASSPGTGVYNEQFF
TGTGCCAGCAGCCCAGGGACAGGGGTATACAATGAGCAGTTCTTC
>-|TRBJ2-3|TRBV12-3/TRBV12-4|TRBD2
CASSQAGEGRDTQYF
TGTGCCAGCAGTCAAGCGGGAGAGGGCAGAGATACGCAGTATTTT
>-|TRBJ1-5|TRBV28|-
CASSLGGGVFMPQHF
TGTGCCAGCAGTTTAGGAGGGGGAGTATTTATGCCCCAGCATTTT
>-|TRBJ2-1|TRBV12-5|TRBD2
CASGLVGTSSLSSSPEQFF
TGTGCTAGTGGTTTGGTGGGGACTAGCAGTCTCTCCTCTTCTCCTGAGCAGTTCTTC
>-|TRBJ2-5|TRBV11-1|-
CASSLPKYLQETQYF
TGTGCCAGCAGCTTACCCAAGTACCTCCAAGAGACCCAGTACTTC
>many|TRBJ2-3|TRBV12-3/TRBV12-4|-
CASSSSIDTQYF
TGTGCCAGCAGTTCGAGTATTGATACGCAGTATTTT
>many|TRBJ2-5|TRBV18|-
CASSPGETQYF
TGTGCCAGCAGCCCTGGAGAGACCCAGTACTTC
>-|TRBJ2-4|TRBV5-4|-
CASSLLGENIQYF
TGTGCCAGCAGCCTCCTGGGAGAAAACATTCAGTACTTC
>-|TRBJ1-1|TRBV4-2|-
CASSGPRSGNTEAFF
TGTGCCAGCAGCGGGCCGAGGTCTGGGAACACTGAAGCTTTCTTT
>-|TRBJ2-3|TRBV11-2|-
CASSTQSGTDTRYF
TGTGCCAGCAGCACCCAAAGCGGGACAGATACGCGGTATTTT
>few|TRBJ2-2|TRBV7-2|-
CASSLEGNTGELFF
TGTGCCAGCAGCTTAGAGGGGAACACCGGGGAGCTGTTTTTT
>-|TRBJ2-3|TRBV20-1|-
CSDSNRARGSPVEYF
TGCAGTGATAGCAATAGGGCTAGAGGGAGCCCCGTGGAGTATTTT
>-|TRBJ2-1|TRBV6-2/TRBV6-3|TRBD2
CATRTSGSLQGNEQFF
TGTGCCACCAGGACTAGCGGGAGCCTCCAGGGGAATGAGCAGTTCTTC
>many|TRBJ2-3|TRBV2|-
CASRWADTQYF
TGTGCCAGCAGATGGGCGGATACGCAGTATTTT
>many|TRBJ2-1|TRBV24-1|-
CATSGQQEHNEQFF
TGTGCCACCAGCGGACAGCAAGAGCACAATGAGCAGTTCTTC
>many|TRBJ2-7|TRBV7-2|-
CASSLKGYEQYF
TGTGCCAGCAGCTTAAAGGGTTACGAGCAGTACTTC
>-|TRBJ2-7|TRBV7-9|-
CASSLAPSGHLYEQYF
TGTGCCAGCAGCTTAGCGCCGTCGGGACATCTATACGAGCAGTACTTC
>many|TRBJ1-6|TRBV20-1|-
CSARSQLNSPLHF
TGCAGTGCTAGAAGTCAGCTAAATTCACCCCTCCACTTT
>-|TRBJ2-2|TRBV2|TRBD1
CASSEQWTGGLAGELFF
TGTGCCAGCAGTGAACAATGGACAGGGGGCCTCGCCGGGGAGCTGTTTTTT
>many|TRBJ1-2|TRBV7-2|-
CASSYVAPGYYGYTF
TGTGCCAGCAGCTATGTCGCTCCTGGGTACTATGGCTACACCTTC
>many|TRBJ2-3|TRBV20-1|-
CSARVSVGTQYF
TGCAGTGCTAGAGTGAGTGTGGGAACGCAGTATTTT
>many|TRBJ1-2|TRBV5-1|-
CASSLMGVENYGYTF
TGCGCCAGCAGCTTGATGGGTGTCGAAAACTATGGCTACACCTTC
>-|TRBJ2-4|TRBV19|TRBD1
CASSSPRQGAMDIQYF
TGTGCCAGTAGCAGCCCCCGGCAGGGGGCAATGGACATTCAGTACTTC